This TCR beta chain appears in the sequencing data of a study of blood T cell repertoires in COVID-19. TCRdb's copy holds only in-frame clones and misses some; the assay was immunoSEQ multiplex PCR. There are about 35,000 clones in the sample; 75% to 90% occur only once, and 35% to 45% lies in the top ten. The trim removed 7 bases at V and 2 bases at J, leaving 24 bases unmatched. Looked up from germline, CDR1 is SQVTM and CDR2 is ANQGSEA. The CDR3 runs to 19 residues. The clonotype was recovered from a man between 60 and 70 years old with active or convalescent COVID-19. This chain links TRBV29-1 with TRBJ2-7; TRBD1 matches 9 bases. Sequencing input: peripheral blood. The CDR3 is CSEVEFRIWTGDSPYEQYV. CDR3 in DNA: TGCAGCGAGGTCGAGTTCAGAATCTGGACAGGGGACAGTCCCTACGAGCAGTACGTC.